The 10 T cell receptor beta chains reported below all come from one sample, sequenced in a study of blood T cell repertoires in COVID-19. The assay was immunoSEQ multiplex PCR, and TCRdb's table has in-frame clones only and misses some. Found here are about 70,000 clones, more than 80% of them singletons; the top ten hold approximately 5%. Sequencing was done on a sample of peripheral blood. The receptors stem from a woman aged 80 or older with active or convalescent COVID-19.

The chain combines TRBV5-1 with TRBJ1-4; no reliable D call. The V gene lost 0 bases and the J gene lost 3 bases, with 12 bases spanning the gap. Per germline, CDR1 SGHRS and CDR2 YFSETQ. The CDR3 extends over 16 amino acids. CDR3 residues: CASSLVSAGPNEKLFF. CDR3 DNA: TGCGCCAGCAGCTTGGTGTCAGCAGGCCCTAATGAAAAACTGTTTTTT.

V and J are TRBV19 and TRBJ1-5; possible D gene TRBD1, 5 bases. Trimming took off 8 bases at V and 0 bases at J, with 11 bases between the two ends. This CDR3 is 14 amino acids long. Germline CDR1 and CDR2: LNHDA and SQIVND (reference sequence). CDR3 nucleotides: TGTGCCAGTCCAACAGGTTATAGCAATCAGCCCCAGCATTTT. Its protein product is CASPTGYSNQPQHF.

The chain uses TRBV10-3 and TRBJ1-3, with no clear D. Germline V lookup: CDR1 ENHRY, CDR2 SYGVKD. This CDR3 region has 16 residues. The ends were cut back, 0 bases at V and 1 base at J, with 10 bases in the middle. This chain's CDR3 is CAISESTRGSGNTIYF. The CDR3 DNA reads TGTGCCATCAGTGAGTCGACTCGGGGTTCTGGAAACACCATATATTTT.

J is TRBJ2-5 and V is TRBV4-2; 8 bases line up with TRBD1. The CDR3 length is 14 residues. Germline V lookup: CDR1 LGHNA, CDR2 YNFKEQ. The junction had 6 bases not matched to a gene; V was cut back by 4 bases and J by 5 bases. CDR3 nucleotide sequence: TGTGCCAGCAGCCCGACAGGGGTTTTGGAGACCCAGTACTTC. Translated: CASSPTGVLETQYF.

This sequence joins TRBV30 and TRBJ2-1; TRBD2 matches 9 bases. Unmatched junction bases numbered 18, after V lost 3 bases and J lost 0 bases. This CDR3 is 20 amino acids long. Germline loops: CDR1 GTSNPN, CDR2 SVGIG (reference sequence). This CDR3 is CAWSGETSGQMRSSYNEQFF. CDR3 coding DNA: TGTGCCTGGAGCGGAGAGACTAGCGGTCAAATGCGGAGCTCCTACAATGAGCAGTTCTTC.

The chain recombines TRBV19 with TRBJ2-4; 7 bases fit TRBD1. CDR1 is LNHDA, CDR2 SQIVND, per germline (reference sequence). With V trimmed by 10 bases and J by 9 bases, 15 bases remained unmatched. This CDR3 comprises 14 residues. The CDR3 sequence: CATETQGTPPIQYF. The CDR3 DNA sequence: TGTGCCACTGAGACACAGGGGACGCCCCCCATTCAGTACTTC.

This rearrangement joins TRBV29-1 to TRBJ2-1, with 7 nucleotides matching TRBD1. The CDR3 is 17 amino acids. Germline CDR1 is SQVTM and CDR2 is ANQGSEA. The V and J ends lost 5 bases and 0 bases, in that order; junction bases with no gene match: 13. In DNA form, the CDR3 reads TGCAGCGTTAACCGGGACAGCAAAGATAGCTCCTACAATGAGCAGTTCTTC. The encoded protein is CSVNRDSKDSSYNEQFF.

V is TRBV5-1 and J is TRBJ2-1; TRBD2 matches at 7 bases. The junction had 3 bases not matched to a gene; V was cut back by 0 bases and J by 3 bases. This CDR3 has 15 amino acids. Per germline, CDR1 SGHRS and CDR2 YFSETQ. The DNA of the CDR3 is TGCGCCAGCAGCTTGGGACTAGCTGGCTACAATGAGCAGTTCTTC. This gives the protein CASSLGLAGYNEQFF.

The chain carries TRBV7-2 and TRBJ2-1; TRBD2 agrees at 7 bases. Germline V CDR1 and CDR2: SGHTA, FQGNSA. Trimming took 6 bases from V and 9 from J; bases not matched to a gene: 14. The CDR3 extends over 15 amino acids. CDR3: CASRGRGGRSSEQFF. The CDR3 DNA sequence: TGTGCCAGCAGGGGGCGGGGCGGGAGATCCAGTGAGCAGTTCTTC.

This clone has only one observation. The V and J genes are TRBV27 and TRBJ1-2; TRBD1 matches 8 bases. The germline V gene has CDR1 MNHEY and CDR2 SMNVEV (reference sequence). CDR3 length equals 15 residues. V shed 5 bases and J 8 bases; nucleotides not matched to a gene: 13. CDR3 protein: CASSAPGQGLFGYTF. CDR3 coding DNA: TGTGCCAGCAGTGCCCCCGGACAGGGACTATTCGGCTACACCTTC.